This T cell receptor (beta chain) was profiled in a study of Ad26.COV2.S vaccination and SARS-CoV-2 variants. The overall study: Recipients of Ad26.COV2.S got it intramuscularly, once or twice 56 days apart. Study-wide points: It was found that vaccine and placebo recipients had similar non-spike TCR breadth.

The treatment denotes: over 15 received Ad26.COV2.S at low or high dose, single or two shots; roughly five received placebo; per-sample allocation not given. Day 63 after the first injection of vaccine or placebo was the sampling time. Only in-frame clones appear in the TCRdb table, and some are missing; sequencing was by immunoSEQ multiplex PCR. The sample yields some 460,000 clones, 89% seen once. As concerns this clone: Antigen unknown.

Per germline, CDR1 KGHDR and CDR2 SFDVKD. The CDR3 spans 18 residues. V lost 4 bases to trimming and J lost 0 bases, with 18 bases between them. The chain has TRBV24-1 and TRBJ2-4; D gene ambiguous. The material was peripheral blood, obtained in a trial of Ad26.COV2.S vaccine versus placebo. The TCR originated in a person aged 18-60 years who received the Ad26.COV2.S COVID-19 vaccine or a placebo. This CDR3 reads CATSDPRAAGLAKNIQYF. For the CDR3, the DNA is TGTGCCACCAGTGACCCACGGGCGGCAGGCCTAGCCAAAAACATTCAGTACTTC.